The rows below give T cell receptor beta chains drawn from one sample of a study of identical twins. TCRdb reprocessed the 5' RACE reads with MiXCR, giving one entry per CDR3 protein. This sample has more than 400,000 distinct CDR3 sequences, with approximately 14% found just once. The same sample was also used in a study of yellow fever vaccine responses in identical twins.

Material: CD4+ T cells sorted from blood. The source is a woman under 30 in good health. CDR3s include the opening cysteine and the closing phenylalanine or tryptophan. D genes are given only for firm matches. Rows give clone size only sometimes, using once, few, many, or a class for an expanded clone.

j_call v_call clone_size d_call cdr3_nt cdr3_aa
TRBJ1-6 TRBV7-9 - - TGTGCCAGCAGCCACCGGGGGGTTACACCCCTCCACTTT CASSHRGVTPLHF
TRBJ1-6 TRBV3-1 - TRBD1 TGTGCCAGCAGCCCCCAGGACAGGGAAAATTCACCCCTCCACTTT CASSPQDRENSPLHF
TRBJ1-1 TRBV12-3/TRBV12-4 many - TGTGCCAGCAGTTCAGGGCGCGCTTTCTTT CASSSGRAFF
TRBJ2-3 TRBV12-3/TRBV12-4 few TRBD1 TGTGCCAGCAGTCCTTCAACAGGGGCAGATACGCAGTATTTT CASSPSTGADTQYF
TRBJ2-2 TRBV25-1 - - TGTGCCAGCAGTGCGGACAGGAACACCGGGGAGCTGTTTTTT CASSADRNTGELFF
TRBJ2-5 TRBV5-1 - TRBD2 TGCGCCAGCAGATTGACTAGCGGGAGTGGGGGCCAAGAGACCCAGTACTTC CASRLTSGSGGQETQYF
TRBJ2-1 TRBV20-1 - - TGCAGTGCAAGAAGCGGTTCCTCCTACAATGAGCAGTTCTTC CSARSGSSYNEQFF
TRBJ2-2 TRBV4-1 few - TGCGCCAGCAGCTCCCCGGGGGGGAGTCAGGGGGCCGCCGGGGAGCTGTTTTTT CASSSPGGSQGAAGELFF
TRBJ2-1 TRBV5-1 - TRBD2 TGCGCCAGCAGCTTGGCCGGGACTAGCGGGAGCCGAGGTGAGCAGTTCTTC CASSLAGTSGSRGEQFF
TRBJ1-3 TRBV7-9 - TRBD1 TGTGCCAGCAGCTTAGATACAGGGGGCGGAAACACCATATATTTT CASSLDTGGGNTIYF
TRBJ2-2 TRBV12-3/TRBV12-4 many TRBD2 TGTGCCAGCACCCCTGCGGCGGGGGGAGTGGGCGGGGAGCTGTTTTTT CASTPAAGGVGGELFF
TRBJ2-7 TRBV27 few TRBD2 TGTGCCAGCAGTTTATCCGGGACTAGCGGGTACGAGCAGTACTTC CASSLSGTSGYEQYF
TRBJ2-3 TRBV7-7 many - TGTGCCAGCAGCTACGGGGACACAGATACGCAGTATTTT CASSYGDTDTQYF
TRBJ2-7 TRBV12-3/TRBV12-4 few TRBD2 TGTGCCAGCAGTTTATTGGATAGCGGGAGGAACTCCTACGAGCAGTACTTC CASSLLDSGRNSYEQYF
TRBJ2-5 TRBV5-1 - - TGCGCCAGCAGCCAACCTACAGGGAACCAAGAGACCCAGTACTTC CASSQPTGNQETQYF
TRBJ2-3 TRBV5-1 few TRBD2 TGCGCCAGCAGCTTGGAAGGCGGGGGAGGCGCAGATACGCAGTATTTT CASSLEGGGGADTQYF
TRBJ1-2 TRBV20-1 - - TGCAGTGCTTTGGATGGCTACACCTTC CSALDGYTF
TRBJ2-7 TRBV7-2 - - TGTGCCAGCAGCTCCCCCCAAACCTACGAGCAGTACTTC CASSSPQTYEQYF
TRBJ2-3 TRBV5-1 many - TGCGCCAGCAGCTTAACCCCAGATACGCAGTATTTT CASSLTPDTQYF
TRBJ2-1 TRBV20-1 few TRBD2 TGCAGTGCTGGGACTAGCATCTACAATGAGCAGTTCTTC CSAGTSIYNEQFF
TRBJ2-7 TRBV12-3/TRBV12-4 few TRBD1 TGTGCCAGCAGTTTAGTTGCCGGGACAGCCTTCTACGAGCAGTACTTC CASSLVAGTAFYEQYF
TRBJ1-4 TRBV6-1 few TRBD1 TGTGCCAGCAGGCAAGGGACAGTGCAAGAAAAACTGTTTTTT CASRQGTVQEKLFF
TRBJ2-1 TRBV27 few - TGTGCCAGCAGTTTAGCCAGCGCCTATGAGCAGTTCTTC CASSLASAYEQFF
TRBJ1-5 TRBV12-3/TRBV12-4 few - TGTGCCAGCAGTTTAAATGTCCTAGGGCCCAATCAGCCCCAGCATTTT CASSLNVLGPNQPQHF
TRBJ2-7 TRBV12-3/TRBV12-4 - TRBD2 TGTGCCAGCAGTCCGGGACTAGCGGGAGTGGGCGAGCAGTACTTC CASSPGLAGVGEQYF
TRBJ1-2 TRBV20-1 few TRBD1 TGCAGTGCTAGTGCCGGGACAGGGCACGGCTACACCTTC CSASAGTGHGYTF
TRBJ2-5 TRBV10-2 many - TGCGCCAGCAGTGGCCCCAGGCGGGAGACCCAGTACTTC CASSGPRRETQYF
TRBJ2-7 TRBV11-2 few TRBD2 TGTGCCAGCAGCCAGGCCGGCACTAGCGGGAGCCACGAGCAGTACTTC CASSQAGTSGSHEQYF
TRBJ2-2 TRBV7-9 - - TGTGCCAGCAGCTTAAGGGGGCTAGCGGAAAACACCGGGGAGCTGTTTTTT CASSLRGLAENTGELFF
TRBJ2-2 TRBV29-1 many TRBD2 TGCAGCGTTGGTCTAGCGGGGAACACCGGGGAGCTGTTTTTT CSVGLAGNTGELFF
TRBJ2-2 TRBV5-1 - TRBD2 TGCGCCAGCAGCTGGGGATTAGCGGGGACCCGGATTCCCGGCACCGGGGAGCTGTTTTTT CASSWGLAGTRIPGTGELFF
TRBJ2-1 TRBV7-2 many - TGTGCCAGCAGCTCAGCCGGTAGCTCCTACAATGAGCAGTTCTTC CASSSAGSSYNEQFF
TRBJ2-1 TRBV10-3 few TRBD2 TGTGCCATCAGTGAGTCGTTGGGGGGGGATTACAATGAGCAGTTCTTC CAISESLGGDYNEQFF
TRBJ2-3 TRBV20-1 few TRBD2 TGCAGTGCTAAGAGACTAGCGGACACAGATACGCAGTATTTT CSAKRLADTDTQYF
TRBJ2-1 TRBV27 few - TGTGCCAGCAGTGACTCACTCAGGGACAATGAGCAGTTCTTC CASSDSLRDNEQFF
TRBJ2-5 TRBV20-1 few TRBD2 TGCAGTGCTAGGGGGACTAGCGGGGGGGCCCGCGAGACCCAGTACTTC CSARGTSGGARETQYF
TRBJ2-6 TRBV4-1 - TRBD1 TGCGCCAGCAGCCAAAAGGGGACAGGGGTTGGGGCCAACGTCCTGACTTTC CASSQKGTGVGANVLTF
TRBJ1-4 TRBV5-1 - - TGCGCCAGCAGCTTGGCTTCCTCGACCAGTGTTTTTGAAAAACTGTTTTTT CASSLASSTSVFEKLFF
TRBJ1-1 TRBV12-3/TRBV12-4 few TRBD1 TGTGCCAGCAGCCCCCAGGGGGAGTGGAACACTGAAGCTTTCTTT CASSPQGEWNTEAFF
TRBJ1-2 TRBV12-3/TRBV12-4 once - TGTGCCAGCAGTGGGGATCGCCTTGGCTACACCTTC CASSGDRLGYTF
TRBJ1-1 TRBV5-1 - TRBD1 TGCGCCAGCAGCCCATTACAGGGGGGCACTGAAGCTTTCTTT CASSPLQGGTEAFF
TRBJ2-3 TRBV6-1 few TRBD1 TGTGCCAGCAGGAGGGGACAGAGCACAGATACGCAGTATTTT CASRRGQSTDTQYF
TRBJ2-1 TRBV9 - - TGTGCCAGCAGCGGTACGGGGGGCGGCAATGAGCAGTTCTTC CASSGTGGGNEQFF
TRBJ1-6 TRBV7-8 once TRBD1 TGTGCCAGCAGCTTAGCGCATTCAGGGGGAATTTATAATTCACCCCTCCACTTT CASSLAHSGGIYNSPLHF
TRBJ1-1 TRBV12-3/TRBV12-4 many - TGTGCCAGCAGCCGCCGACAGGCAAGGGATGAAGCTTTCTTT CASSRRQARDEAFF
TRBJ2-6 TRBV6-5 - - TGTGCCAGCAGTTTGGGACGCCTTACCTCTGGGGCCAACGTCCTGACTTTC CASSLGRLTSGANVLTF
TRBJ2-3 TRBV5-1 few - TGCGCCAGCAGCTCGAACCCTCCTAGCGTTGCTAGCACAGATACGCAGTATTTT CASSSNPPSVASTDTQYF
TRBJ2-6 TRBV19 - TRBD1 TGTGCCAGTAGTACGACCAACAGGGGCTTACGGGTGGGGGCCAACGTCCTGACTTTC CASSTTNRGLRVGANVLTF
TRBJ2-3 TRBV9 - TRBD2 TGTGCCAGCAGCCCGGGACTAGCGGGATCGAATACGCAGTATTTT CASSPGLAGSNTQYF